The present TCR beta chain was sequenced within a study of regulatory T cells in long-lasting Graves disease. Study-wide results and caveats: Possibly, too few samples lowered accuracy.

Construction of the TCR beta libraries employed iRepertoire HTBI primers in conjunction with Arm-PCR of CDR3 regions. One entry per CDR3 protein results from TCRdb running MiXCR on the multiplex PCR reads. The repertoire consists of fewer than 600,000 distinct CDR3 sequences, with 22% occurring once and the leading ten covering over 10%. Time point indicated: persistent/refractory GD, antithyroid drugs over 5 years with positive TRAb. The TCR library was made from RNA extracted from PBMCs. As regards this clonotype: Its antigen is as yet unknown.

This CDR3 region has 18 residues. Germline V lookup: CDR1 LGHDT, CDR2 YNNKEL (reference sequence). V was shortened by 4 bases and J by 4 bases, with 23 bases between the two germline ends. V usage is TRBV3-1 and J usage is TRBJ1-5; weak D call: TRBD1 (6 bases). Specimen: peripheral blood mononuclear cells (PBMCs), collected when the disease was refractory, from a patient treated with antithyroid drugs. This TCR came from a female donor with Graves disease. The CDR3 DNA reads TGTGCCAGCAGCCTAAGTTCCGGGACATATCCAGGGAATCAGCCCCAGCATTTT. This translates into CASSLSSGTYPGNQPQHF.